This T cell receptor beta chain emerged from a study of T-cell reconstitution after alpha-beta-depleted transplantation in children. The CDR3 extends over 14 amino acids. In germline, CDR1 is SQVTM, CDR2 ANQGSEA. V lost 6 bases and J 2 bases, leaving 17 bases between the germline ends. Unique molecular identifiers were used to barcode this TCRbeta library. One entry per CDR3 protein results from TCRdb running MiXCR on the PCR reads. The repertoire consists of 640,000 or so distinct CDR3 sequences, with roughly 17% occurring once and the leading ten covering 0.8% to 1.1%. The material was PBMCs from the stem cell graft donor, obtained from the stem cell graft. The chain joins TRBV29-1 to TRBJ2-7, with a weak D call TRBD2 (5 bases). This TCR was sampled from a human donor who donated a stem cell graft to a child with acute myeloid leukemia. The CDR3: CSVMVAVGAYEQYF. The CDR3 DNA reads TGCAGCGTCATGGTGGCAGTCGGGGCCTACGAGCAGTACTTC.